This TCR beta chain came from a study of blood T cells in healthy people across ages. V was pared by 1 base and J by 5 bases, with 11 bases between. CDR1 and CDR2 from the germline V gene are SEHNR and FQNEAQ (reference sequence). The CDR3 contains 15 residues. Alongside a J-beta primer mix, a sample-barcoded 5' primer served in a second PCR lasting roughly 6 to 11 cycles. TCRdb analysed the 5' RACE reads with MiXCR anew, one entry per CDR3 protein. In the table there are about 560,000 distinct CDR3 sequences, approximately 26% of which are singletons. At least 6 micrograms of total RNA were extracted per sample. The same sample was also studied in work on T cells of mothers and their children. As reported in that work: Per 15 ul, 1.5 ug of RNA was used, with all extracted RNA going into cDNA synthesis. Each child contributed around 3 million TCR beta CDR3 reads, while each mother contributed over 8 million. Mother-child pairs who were related displayed a slightly higher overlap than unrelated pairs, a difference that was non-significant.

This receptor was identified in a boy aged 2 to 10 in good health. This chain joins TRBV7-9 and TRBJ1-4; the D is unclear. The sequenced sample was blood. DNA of the CDR3: TGTGCCAGCAGCTTAGACCCCGACGGGAATGAAAAACTGTTTTTT. Translating it yields CASSLDPDGNEKLFF.